This T cell receptor beta chain originates from a study of control samples from healthy donors and cancer patients. Data came from immunoSEQ multiplex PCR; TCRdb stores just in-frame clones and leaves some out. The sample lists some 130,000 clones; about 92% were seen once. The CDR3 sequence is 11 residues long. Trimming removed 10 bases from V and 6 bases from J; junction bases left unmatched: 4. Per germline, CDR1 ENHRY and CDR2 SYGVKD. This clone has only one observation. The receptor comes from a woman between 45 and 65 years old in good health. This chain connects TRBV10-3 to TRBJ1-2, with TRBD1 identical over 8 bases. What was sequenced was blood. CDR3 residues: CATQGANGYTF. CDR3 sequence (DNA): TGTGCCACCCAGGGGGCTAATGGCTACACCTTC.